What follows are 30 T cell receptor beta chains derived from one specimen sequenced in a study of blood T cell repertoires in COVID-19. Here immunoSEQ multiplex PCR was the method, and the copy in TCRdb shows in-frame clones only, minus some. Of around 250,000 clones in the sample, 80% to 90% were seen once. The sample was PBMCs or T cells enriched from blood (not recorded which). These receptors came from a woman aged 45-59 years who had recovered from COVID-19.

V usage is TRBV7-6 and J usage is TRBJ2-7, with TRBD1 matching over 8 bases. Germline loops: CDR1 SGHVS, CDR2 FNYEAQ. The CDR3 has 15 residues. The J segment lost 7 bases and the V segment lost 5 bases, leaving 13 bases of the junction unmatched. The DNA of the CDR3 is TGTGCCAGCAGCCTCCGTCGGACAGGGTCGGAAGAGCAGTACTTC. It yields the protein CASSLRRTGSEEQYF. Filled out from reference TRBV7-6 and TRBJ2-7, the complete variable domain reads GAGVSQSPRYKVTKRGQDVALRCDPISGHVSLYWYRQALGQGPEFLTYFNYEAQQDKSGLPNDRFSAERPEGSISTLTIQRTEQRDSAMYRCASSLRRTGSEEQYFGPGTRLTVT.

CDR3: CSVDLRGGTEAFF. CDR3 in DNA: TGCAGCGTTGATCTCAGGGGCGGAACTGAAGCTTTCTTT. The chain joins TRBV29-1 to TRBJ1-1, with D tentatively TRBD1 (6 bases). The CDR3 spans 13 residues. CDR1 is SQVTM and CDR2 is ANQGSEA in the germline V gene. Trimming stripped 3 bases from V and 5 bases from J, with 13 bases between.

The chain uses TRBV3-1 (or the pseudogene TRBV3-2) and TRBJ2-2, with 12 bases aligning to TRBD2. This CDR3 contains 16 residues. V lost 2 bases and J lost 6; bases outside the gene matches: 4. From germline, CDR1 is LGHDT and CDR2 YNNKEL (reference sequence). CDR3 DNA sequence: TGTGCCAGCAGCCAAACTAGCGGGAGGACCGCCGGGGAGCTGTTTTTT. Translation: CASSQTSGRTAGELFF.

The CDR3 sequence is CASSGHSGNTIYF. The CDR3, as DNA: TGTGCCAGCAGTGGCCACTCTGGAAACACCATATATTTT. The chain recombines TRBV27 with TRBJ1-3; D not certain. The CDR3 covers 13 residues. Trimming shortened V by 5 bases and J by 0 bases, and 5 bases separated the two germline ends. Germline CDR1 is MNHEY and CDR2 is SMNVEV (reference sequence).

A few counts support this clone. The CDR3 nucleotides read TGTGCCACCAGTGATGCCCGGGACTTTGACAATGAGCAGTTCTTC. It encodes CATSDARDFDNEQFF. This sequence joins TRBV24-1 and TRBJ2-1; tentative D call: TRBD2 (6 bases). Between the trimmed V and J ends, which lost 3 bases and 5 bases, there was a span of 13 bases. Germline CDR1 is KGHDR and CDR2 is SFDVKD. This CDR3 region has 15 residues.

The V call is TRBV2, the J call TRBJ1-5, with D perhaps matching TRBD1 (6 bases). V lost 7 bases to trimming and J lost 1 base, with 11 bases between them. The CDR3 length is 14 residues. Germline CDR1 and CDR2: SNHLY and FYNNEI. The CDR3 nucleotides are TGTGCCAGCAAACAGGGTGGAAGCAATCAGCCCCAGCATTTT. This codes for CASKQGGSNQPQHF.

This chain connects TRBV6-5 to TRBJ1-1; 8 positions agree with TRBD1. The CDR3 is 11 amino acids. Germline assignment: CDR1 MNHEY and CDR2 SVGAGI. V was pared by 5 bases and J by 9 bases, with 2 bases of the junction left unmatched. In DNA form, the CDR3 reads TGTGCCAGCAGTCGGGACAGGCAAGCTTTCTTT. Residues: CASSRDRQAFF.

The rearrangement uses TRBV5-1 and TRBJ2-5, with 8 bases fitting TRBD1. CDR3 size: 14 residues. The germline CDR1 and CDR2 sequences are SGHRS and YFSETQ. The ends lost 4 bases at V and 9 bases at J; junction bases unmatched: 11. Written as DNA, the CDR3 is TGCGCCAGCAGCCCGTCGGACAGGGTGTTGCCCCAGTACTTC. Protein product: CASSPSDRVLPQYF.

The CDR3 DNA reads as TGTGCCAGCGGGGGACAGGGCGGGGAGCAGTACTTC. Residues: CASGGQGGEQYF. The V gene is TRBV9, the J gene TRBJ2-7; 9 nucleotides line up with TRBD1. V was clipped by 7 bases and J by 7 bases; unmatched bases: 6. In germline, CDR1 is SGDLS, CDR2 YYNGEE. The CDR3 sequence is 12 residues long.

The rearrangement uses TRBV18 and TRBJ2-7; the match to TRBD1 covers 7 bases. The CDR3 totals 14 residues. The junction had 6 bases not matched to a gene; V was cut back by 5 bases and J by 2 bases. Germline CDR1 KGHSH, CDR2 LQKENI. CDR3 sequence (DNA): TGTGCCAGCTCAAGGACAGGCGCGACCTACGAGCAGTACTTC. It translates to CASSRTGATYEQYF.

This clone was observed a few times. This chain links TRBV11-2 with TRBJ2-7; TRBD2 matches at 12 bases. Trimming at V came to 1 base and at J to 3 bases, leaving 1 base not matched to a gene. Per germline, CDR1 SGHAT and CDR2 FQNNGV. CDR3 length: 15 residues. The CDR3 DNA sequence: TGTGCCAGCAGCTTAGGACTAGCGGGAGACTACGAGCAGTACTTC. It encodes CASSLGLAGDYEQYF.

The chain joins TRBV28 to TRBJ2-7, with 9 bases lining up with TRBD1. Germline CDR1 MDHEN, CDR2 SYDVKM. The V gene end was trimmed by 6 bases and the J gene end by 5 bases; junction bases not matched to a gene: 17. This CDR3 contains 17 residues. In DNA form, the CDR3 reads TGTGCCAGCAGGGGGCGATTCATTACAGGGGGCAACAACGAGCAGTACTTC. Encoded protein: CASRGRFITGGNNEQYF.

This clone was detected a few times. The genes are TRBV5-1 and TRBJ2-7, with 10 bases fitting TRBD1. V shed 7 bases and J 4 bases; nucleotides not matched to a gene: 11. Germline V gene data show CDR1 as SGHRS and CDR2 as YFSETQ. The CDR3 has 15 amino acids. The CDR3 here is CASDLVGTGVYEQYF. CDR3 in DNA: TGCGCCAGCGACTTGGTAGGGACAGGGGTTTACGAGCAGTACTTC.

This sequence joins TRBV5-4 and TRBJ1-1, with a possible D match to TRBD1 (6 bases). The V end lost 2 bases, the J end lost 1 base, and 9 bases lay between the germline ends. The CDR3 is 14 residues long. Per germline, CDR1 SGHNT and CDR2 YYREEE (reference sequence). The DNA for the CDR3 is TGTGCCAGCAGCTTTGTCAGGGGGAACACTGAAGCTTTCTTT. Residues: CASSFVRGNTEAFF.

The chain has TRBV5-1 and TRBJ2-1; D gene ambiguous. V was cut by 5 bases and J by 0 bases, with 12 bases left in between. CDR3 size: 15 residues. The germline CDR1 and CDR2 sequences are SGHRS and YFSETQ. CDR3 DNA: TGCGCCAGCAGAAAAAACGGAGACTCCTACAATGAGCAGTTCTTC. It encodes CASRKNGDSYNEQFF.

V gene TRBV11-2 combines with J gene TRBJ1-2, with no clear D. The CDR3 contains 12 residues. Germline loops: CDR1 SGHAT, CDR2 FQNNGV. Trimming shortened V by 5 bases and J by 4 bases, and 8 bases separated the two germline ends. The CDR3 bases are TGTGCCAGCAGCGCCGAGGCCTATGGCTACACCTTC. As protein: CASSAEAYGYTF.

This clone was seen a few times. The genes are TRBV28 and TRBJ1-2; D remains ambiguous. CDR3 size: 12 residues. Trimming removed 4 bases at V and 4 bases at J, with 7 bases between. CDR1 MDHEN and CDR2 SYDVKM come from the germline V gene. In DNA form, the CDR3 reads TGTGCCAGCAGTTCCCTTCCCTATGGCTACACCTTC. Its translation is CASSSLPYGYTF.

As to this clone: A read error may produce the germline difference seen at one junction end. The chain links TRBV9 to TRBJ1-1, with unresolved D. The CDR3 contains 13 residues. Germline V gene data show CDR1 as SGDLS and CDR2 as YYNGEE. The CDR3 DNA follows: TGTGCCAGCAGCGTAGCATTCGGGTCTGATGCTTTCTTT. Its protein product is CASSVAFGSDAFF.

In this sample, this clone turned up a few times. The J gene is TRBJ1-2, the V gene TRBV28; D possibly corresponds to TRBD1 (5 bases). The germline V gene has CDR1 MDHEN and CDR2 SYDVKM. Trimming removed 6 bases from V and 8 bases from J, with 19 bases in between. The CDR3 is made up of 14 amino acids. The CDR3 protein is CASSLLEGPWGYTF. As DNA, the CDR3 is TGTGCCAGCAGCCTTCTGGAGGGGCCCTGGGGCTACACCTTC.

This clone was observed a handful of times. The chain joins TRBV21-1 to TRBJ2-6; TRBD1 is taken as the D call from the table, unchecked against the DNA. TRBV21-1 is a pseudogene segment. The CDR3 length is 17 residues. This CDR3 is CASSSGLNCSGANVLTF. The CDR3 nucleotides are TGTGCCAGCAGCTCAGGCCTCAATTGCTCTGGGGCCAACGTCCTGACTTTC.

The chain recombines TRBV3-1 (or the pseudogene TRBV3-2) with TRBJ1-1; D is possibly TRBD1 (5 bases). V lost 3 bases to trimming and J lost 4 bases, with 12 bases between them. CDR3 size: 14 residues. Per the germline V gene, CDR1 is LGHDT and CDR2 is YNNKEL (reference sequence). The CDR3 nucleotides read TGTGCCAGCAGCCATATAAACGGGGGCACTGAAGCTTTCTTT. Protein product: CASSHINGGTEAFF.

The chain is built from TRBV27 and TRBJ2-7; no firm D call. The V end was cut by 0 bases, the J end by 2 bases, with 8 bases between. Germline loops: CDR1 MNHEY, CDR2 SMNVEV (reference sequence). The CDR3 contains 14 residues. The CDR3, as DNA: TGTGCCAGCAGTTTATCCGGCGGAACCTACGAGCAGTACTTC. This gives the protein CASSLSGGTYEQYF.

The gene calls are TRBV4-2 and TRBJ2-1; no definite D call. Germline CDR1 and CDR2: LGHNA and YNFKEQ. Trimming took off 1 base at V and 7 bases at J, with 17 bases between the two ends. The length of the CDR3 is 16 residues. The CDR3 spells CASSQVLSVLVNEQFF. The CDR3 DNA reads TGTGCCAGCAGCCAAGTGTTAAGCGTTTTAGTTAATGAGCAGTTCTTC.

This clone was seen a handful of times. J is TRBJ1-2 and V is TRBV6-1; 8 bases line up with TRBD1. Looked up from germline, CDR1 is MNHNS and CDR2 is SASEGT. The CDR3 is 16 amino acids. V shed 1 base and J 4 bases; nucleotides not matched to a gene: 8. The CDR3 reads CASSEVGQGGSYGYTF. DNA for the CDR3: TGTGCCAGCAGTGAAGTCGGACAGGGAGGCAGCTATGGCTACACCTTC.

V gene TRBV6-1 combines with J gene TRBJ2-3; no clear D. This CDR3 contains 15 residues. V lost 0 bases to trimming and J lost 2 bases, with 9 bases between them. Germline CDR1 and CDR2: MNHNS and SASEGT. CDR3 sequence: CASSEAGDFTDTQYF. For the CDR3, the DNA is TGTGCCAGCAGTGAAGCGGGCGATTTCACAGATACGCAGTATTTT.

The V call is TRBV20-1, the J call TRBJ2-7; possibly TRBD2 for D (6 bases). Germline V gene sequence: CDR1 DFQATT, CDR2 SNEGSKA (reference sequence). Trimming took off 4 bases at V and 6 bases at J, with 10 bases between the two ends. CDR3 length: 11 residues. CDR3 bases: TGCAGTGCTACGATGGGGGGCGAGCAGTACTTC. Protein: CSATMGGEQYF.

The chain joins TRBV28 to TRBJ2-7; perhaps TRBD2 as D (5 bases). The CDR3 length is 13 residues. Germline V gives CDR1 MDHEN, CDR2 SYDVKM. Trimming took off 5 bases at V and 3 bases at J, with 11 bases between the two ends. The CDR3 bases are TGTGCCAGCAGTCCTGGACTGGTCTACGAGCAGTACTTC. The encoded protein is CASSPGLVYEQYF.

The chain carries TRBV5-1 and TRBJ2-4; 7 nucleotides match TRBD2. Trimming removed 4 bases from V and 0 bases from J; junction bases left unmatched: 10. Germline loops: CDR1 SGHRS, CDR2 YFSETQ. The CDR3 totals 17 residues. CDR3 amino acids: CASSQGRREGAKNIQYF. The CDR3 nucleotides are TGCGCCAGCAGCCAGGGTCGGAGGGAGGGAGCCAAAAACATTCAGTACTTC.

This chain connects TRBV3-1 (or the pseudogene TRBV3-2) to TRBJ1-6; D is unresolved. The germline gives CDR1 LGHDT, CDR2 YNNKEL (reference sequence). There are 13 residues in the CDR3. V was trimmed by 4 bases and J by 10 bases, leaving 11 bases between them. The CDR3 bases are TGTGCCAGCAGCCCTCGAGGGCGCTCACCCCTCCACTTT. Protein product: CASSPRGRSPLHF.

The CDR3 DNA sequence: TGCGCCAGCAGCTTGGGTCAAGAGGGGACCCAGTACTTC. It encodes CASSLGQEGTQYF. The V and J genes are TRBV5-1 and TRBJ2-5, with D perhaps TRBD2 (5 bases). The V gene's germline CDR1 is SGHRS and CDR2 YFSETQ. The CDR3 has 13 amino acids. V shed 0 bases and J shed 7 bases, with 10 bases lying between them.